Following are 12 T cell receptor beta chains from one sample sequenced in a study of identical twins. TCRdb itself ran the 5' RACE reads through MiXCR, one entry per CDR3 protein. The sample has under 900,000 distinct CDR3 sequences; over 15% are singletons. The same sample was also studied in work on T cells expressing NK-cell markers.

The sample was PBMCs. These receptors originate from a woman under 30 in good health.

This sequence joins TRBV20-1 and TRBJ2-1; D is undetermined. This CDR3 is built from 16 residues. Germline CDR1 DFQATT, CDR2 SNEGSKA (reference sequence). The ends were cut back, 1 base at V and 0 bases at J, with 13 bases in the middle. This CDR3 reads CSARVRTAGSYNEQFF. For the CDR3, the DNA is TGCAGTGCTAGAGTACGGACCGCCGGCTCCTACAATGAGCAGTTCTTC.

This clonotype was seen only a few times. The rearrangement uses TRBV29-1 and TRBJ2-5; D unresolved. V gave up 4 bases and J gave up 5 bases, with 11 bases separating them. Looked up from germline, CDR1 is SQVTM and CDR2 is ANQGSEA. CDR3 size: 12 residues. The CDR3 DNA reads TGCAGCGTTGTCGCCGGGCTGGAGACCCAGTACTTC. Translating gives CSVVAGLETQYF.

CDR3 bases: TGTGCCAGTAGTCCCGCCCGGACGGCCACGGACTCGGCTTTCTTT. Translated, it gives CASSPARTATDSAFF. The rearrangement uses TRBV19 and TRBJ1-1; unclear D gene. The germline gives CDR1 LNHDA, CDR2 SQIVND (reference sequence). V was trimmed by 5 bases and J by 11 bases, leaving 24 bases between them. The CDR3 has 15 residues.

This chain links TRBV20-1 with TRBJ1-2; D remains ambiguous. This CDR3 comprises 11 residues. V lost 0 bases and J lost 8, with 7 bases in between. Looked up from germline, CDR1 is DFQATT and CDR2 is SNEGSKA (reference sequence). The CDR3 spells CSARDDWGYTF. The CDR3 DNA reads TGCAGTGCTAGAGATGATTGGGGCTACACCTTC.

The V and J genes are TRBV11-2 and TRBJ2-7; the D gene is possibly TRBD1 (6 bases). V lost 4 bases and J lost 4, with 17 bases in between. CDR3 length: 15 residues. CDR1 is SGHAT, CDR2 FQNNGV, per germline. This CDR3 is CASSSGTPKGYEQYF. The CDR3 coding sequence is TGTGCCAGCAGCTCCGGGACACCCAAAGGATACGAGCAGTACTTC.

CDR3 loop: CSAPHLIGGTEAFF. As DNA, the CDR3 is TGCAGTGCCCCGCACCTAATCGGGGGCACTGAAGCTTTCTTT. The V and J genes are TRBV20-1 and TRBJ1-1; D is perhaps TRBD1 (5 bases). The CDR3 contains 14 residues. CDR1 and CDR2 (germline): DFQATT, SNEGSKA (reference sequence). Between the trimmed V and J ends, which lost 6 bases and 4 bases, there was a span of 18 bases.

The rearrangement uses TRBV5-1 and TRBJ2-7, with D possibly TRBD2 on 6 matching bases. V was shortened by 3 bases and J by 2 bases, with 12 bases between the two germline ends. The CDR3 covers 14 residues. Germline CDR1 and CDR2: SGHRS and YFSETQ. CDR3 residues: CASSSKSGPYEQYF. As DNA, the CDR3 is TGCGCCAGCAGCTCGAAAAGCGGGCCCTACGAGCAGTACTTC.

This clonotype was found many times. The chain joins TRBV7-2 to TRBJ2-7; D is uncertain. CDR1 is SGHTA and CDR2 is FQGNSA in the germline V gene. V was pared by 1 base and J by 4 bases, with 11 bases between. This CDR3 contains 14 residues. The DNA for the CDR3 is TGTGCCAGCAGCTTAGATCCGAGAGAATACGAGCAGTACTTC. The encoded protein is CASSLDPREYEQYF.

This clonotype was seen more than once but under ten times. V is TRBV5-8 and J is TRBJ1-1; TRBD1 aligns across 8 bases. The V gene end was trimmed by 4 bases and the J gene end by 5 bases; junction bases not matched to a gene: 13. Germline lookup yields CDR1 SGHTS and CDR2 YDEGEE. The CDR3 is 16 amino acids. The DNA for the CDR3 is TGTGCCAGCAGCACCGGGACAGGTTTTTCGATTACTGAAGCTTTCTTT. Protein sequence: CASSTGTGFSITEAFF. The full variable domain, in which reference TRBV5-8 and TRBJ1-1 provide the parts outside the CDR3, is EAGVTQSPTHLIKTRGQQATLRCSPISGHTSVYWYQQALGLGLQFLLWYDEGEERNRGNFPPRFSGRQFPNYSSELNVNALELEDSALYLCASSTGTGFSITEAFFGQGTRLTVV.

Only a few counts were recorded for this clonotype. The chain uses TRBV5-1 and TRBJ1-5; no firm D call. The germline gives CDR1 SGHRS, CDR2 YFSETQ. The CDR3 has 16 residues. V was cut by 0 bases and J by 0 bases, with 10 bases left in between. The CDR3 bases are TGCGCCAGCAGCTTGGGGGGATCTCCTAGCAATCAGCCCCAGCATTTT. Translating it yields CASSLGGSPSNQPQHF. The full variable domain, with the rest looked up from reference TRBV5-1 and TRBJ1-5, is KAGVTQTPRYLIKTRGQQVTLSCSPISGHRSVSWYQQTPGQGLQFLFEYFSETQRNKGNFPGRFSGRQFSNSRSEMNVSTLELGDSALYLCASSLGGSPSNQPQHFGDGTRLSIL.

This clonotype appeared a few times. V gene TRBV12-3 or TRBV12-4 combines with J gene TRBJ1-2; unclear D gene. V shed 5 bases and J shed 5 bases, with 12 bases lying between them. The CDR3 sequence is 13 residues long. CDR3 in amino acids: CASSDIDNYGYTF. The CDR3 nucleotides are TGTGCCAGCAGTGATATTGACAATTATGGCTACACCTTC.

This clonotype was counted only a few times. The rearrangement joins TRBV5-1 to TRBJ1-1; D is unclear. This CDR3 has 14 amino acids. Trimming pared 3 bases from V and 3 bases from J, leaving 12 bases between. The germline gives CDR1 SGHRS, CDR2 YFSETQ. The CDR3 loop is CASSSQVSHTEAFF. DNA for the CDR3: TGCGCCAGCAGCTCCCAGGTTTCGCACACTGAAGCTTTCTTT.